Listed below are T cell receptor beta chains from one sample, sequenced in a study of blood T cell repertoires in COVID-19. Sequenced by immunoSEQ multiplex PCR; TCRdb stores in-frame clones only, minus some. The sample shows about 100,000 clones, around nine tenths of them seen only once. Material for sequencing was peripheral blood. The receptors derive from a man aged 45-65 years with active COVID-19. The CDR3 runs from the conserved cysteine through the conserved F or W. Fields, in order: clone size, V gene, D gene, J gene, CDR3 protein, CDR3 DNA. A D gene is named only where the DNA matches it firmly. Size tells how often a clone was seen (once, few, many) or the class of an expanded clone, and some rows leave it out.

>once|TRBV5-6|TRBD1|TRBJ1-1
CASSSLDRDTEAFF
TGTGCCAGCAGCTCCCTGGACAGGGACACTGAAGCTTTCTTT
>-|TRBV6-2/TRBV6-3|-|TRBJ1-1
CASSYSLGLEAFF
TGTGCCAGCAGTTACTCTTTGGGGCTTGAAGCTTTCTTT
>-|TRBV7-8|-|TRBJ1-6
CASSPRGPKQRNSPLHF
TGTGCCAGCAGCCCTCGAGGGCCAAAACAAAGGAATTCACCCCTCCACTTT
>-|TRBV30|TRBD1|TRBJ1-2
CAWSGTGAGGYTF
TGTGCCTGGAGTGGAACAGGGGCCGGTGGCTACACCTTC
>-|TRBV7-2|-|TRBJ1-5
CASSPETGGYNQPQHF
TGTGCCAGCAGCCCGGAGACCGGGGGTTACAATCAGCCCCAGCATTTT
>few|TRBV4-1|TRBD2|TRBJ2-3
CASSPEDSGGPSTDTQYF
TGCGCCAGCAGCCCAGAGGATAGCGGGGGCCCTAGCACAGATACGCAGTATTTT
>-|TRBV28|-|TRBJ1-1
CASSLARDTAFF
TGTGCCAGCAGTTTAGCCCGCGACACGGCTTTCTTT
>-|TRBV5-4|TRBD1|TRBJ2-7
CASSSGQSPYEQYF
TGTGCCAGCAGCTCGGGACAGAGTCCCTACGAGCAGTACTTC
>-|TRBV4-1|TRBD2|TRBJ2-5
CASSQDWLAGGPPETQYF
TGCGCCAGCAGCCAAGATTGGCTAGCGGGGGGCCCACCCGAGACCCAGTACTTC
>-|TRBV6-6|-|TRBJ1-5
CASSPWDTKYNQPQHF
TGTGCCAGCAGTCCATGGGACACCAAGTACAATCAGCCCCAGCATTTT
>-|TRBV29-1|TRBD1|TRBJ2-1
CSVSGQGRGNEQFF
TGCAGCGTCTCCGGACAGGGGAGGGGCAATGAGCAGTTCTTC
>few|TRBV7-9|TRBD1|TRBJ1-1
CASSRGQVNTEAFF
TGTGCCAGCAGCAGAGGACAGGTGAACACTGAAGCTTTCTTT
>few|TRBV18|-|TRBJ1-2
CASSPSGVNYGYTF
TGTGCCAGCTCACCAAGCGGGGTTAACTATGGCTACACCTTC
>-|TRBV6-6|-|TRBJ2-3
CASSYSAGTDTQYF
TGTGCCAGCAGTTACTCCGCGGGCACAGATACGCAGTATTTT
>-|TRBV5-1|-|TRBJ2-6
CASSSTASQGYSGANVLTF
TGCGCCAGCAGCTCAACAGCCAGTCAGGGTTATTCTGGGGCCAACGTCCTGACTTTC
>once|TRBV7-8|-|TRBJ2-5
CASRRGAQETQYF
TGTGCCAGCCGCCGGGGGGCCCAAGAGACCCAGTACTTC
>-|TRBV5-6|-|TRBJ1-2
CASSFYDYGYTF
TGTGCCAGCAGCTTCTACGACTATGGCTACACCTTC
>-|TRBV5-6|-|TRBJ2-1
CASSATVGLNEQFF
TGTGCCAGCAGCGCCACGGTGGGACTCAATGAGCAGTTCTTC
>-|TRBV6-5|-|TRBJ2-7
CASSYGAGGEQYF
TGTGCCAGCAGTTACGGGGCCGGCGGTGAGCAGTACTTC
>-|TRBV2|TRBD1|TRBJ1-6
CASSQDRGGRSLHF
TGTGCCAGCAGCCAGGACAGGGGAGGACGATCCCTCCACTTT
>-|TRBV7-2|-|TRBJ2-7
CASSWKTGYHEQYF
TGTGCCAGCAGCTGGAAAACAGGGTACCACGAGCAGTACTTC
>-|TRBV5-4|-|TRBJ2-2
CASSWMGLDTGELFF
TGTGCCAGCAGCTGGATGGGGCTCGACACCGGGGAGCTGTTTTTT
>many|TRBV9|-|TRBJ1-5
CASSVQDNQPQHF
TGTGCCAGCAGCGTACAGGATAACCAGCCCCAGCATTTT
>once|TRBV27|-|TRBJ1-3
CASSPYPLSGNTIYF
TGTGCCAGCAGTCCCTACCCCCTCTCTGGAAACACCATATATTTT
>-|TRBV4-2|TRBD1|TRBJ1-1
CASSQQGQGILGTEAFF
TGTGCCAGCAGCCAGCAGGGACAGGGGATTTTAGGAACTGAAGCTTTCTTT
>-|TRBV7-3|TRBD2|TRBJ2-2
CASSLVATSGGFTGELFF
TGTGCCAGCAGCTTAGTAGCCACTAGCGGGGGCTTTACCGGGGAGCTGTTTTTT
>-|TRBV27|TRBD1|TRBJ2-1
CASSQDRGTYNEQFF
TGTGCCAGCAGCCAGGACAGGGGAACCTACAATGAGCAGTTCTTC
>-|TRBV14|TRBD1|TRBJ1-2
CASSQNRGYGYTF
TGTGCCAGCAGCCAAAACAGGGGCTATGGCTACACCTTC
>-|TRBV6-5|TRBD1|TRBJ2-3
CASSRPQGDTQYF
TGTGCCAGCAGCCGACCACAGGGGGATACGCAGTATTTT
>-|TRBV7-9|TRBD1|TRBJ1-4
CASSLRQGNEKLFF
TGTGCCAGCAGCTTGCGACAGGGAAATGAAAAACTGTTTTTT
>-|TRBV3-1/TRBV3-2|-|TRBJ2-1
CASSQVGASKYNEQFF
TGTGCCAGCAGCCAAGTTGGGGCATCTAAATACAATGAGCAGTTCTTC
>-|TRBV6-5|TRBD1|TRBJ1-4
CASSRDRVKEKLFF
TGTGCCAGCAGCCGGGACAGGGTTAAAGAAAAACTGTTTTTT
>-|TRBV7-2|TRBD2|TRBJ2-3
CASSLTGTSGGSLYF
TGTGCCAGCAGCCTAACTGGGACTAGCGGGGGTTCTCTGTATTTT
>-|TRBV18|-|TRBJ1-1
CASSRSTVITEAFF
TGTGCCAGCTCACGCTCGACAGTTATCACTGAAGCTTTCTTT
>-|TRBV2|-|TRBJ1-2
CASNRGREYGYTF
TGTGCCAGCAACCGGGGAAGAGAGTATGGCTACACCTTC
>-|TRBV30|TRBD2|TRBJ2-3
CAWSEGLSHTDTQYF
TGTGCCTGGAGTGAGGGACTATCTCACACAGATACGCAGTATTTT
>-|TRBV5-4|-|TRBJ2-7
CASRPPDSYEQYF
TGTGCCAGCCGCCCCCCGGACAGCTACGAGCAGTACTTC
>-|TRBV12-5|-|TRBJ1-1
CASGSGNEAFF
TGTGCTAGTGGTTCCGGTAATGAAGCTTTCTTT
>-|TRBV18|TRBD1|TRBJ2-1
CASSDMTGMSSYNEQFF
TGTGCCAGCTCAGATATGACAGGGATGAGCTCCTACAATGAGCAGTTCTTC
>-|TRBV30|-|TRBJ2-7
CAWSVQVSYEQYF
TGTGCCTGGAGTGTACAGGTCAGCTACGAGCAGTACTTC
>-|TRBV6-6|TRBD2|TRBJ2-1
CASSIGGGAYNEQFF
TGTGCCAGCAGTATTGGCGGGGGAGCCTACAATGAGCAGTTCTTC
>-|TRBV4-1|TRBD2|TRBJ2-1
CASSQRVAGVYNEQFF
TGCGCCAGCAGCCAACGGGTAGCGGGGGTCTACAATGAGCAGTTCTTC
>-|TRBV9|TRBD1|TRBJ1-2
CASSVGQGAGGYTF
TGTGCCAGCAGCGTAGGGCAGGGGGCGGGAGGCTACACCTTC